The 4 T cell receptor beta chains listed next were all sequenced from one sample in a study of shared clonotypes between healthy human individuals. Sequenced by immunoSEQ multiplex PCR; TCRdb stores in-frame clones only, minus some. The sample has roughly 1,500,000 clones, approximately 98.5% seen once. The sequencing input was naive CD4+ T cells sorted from blood. Described subset: CD45RA+ positively selected. The receptors shown here come from a man under 40 in good health.

The rearrangement uses TRBV12-2 and TRBJ2-7; TRBD2 is taken as the D call from the table, unchecked against the DNA. TRBV12-2 is marked as a pseudogene. CDR3 length: 16 amino acids. This CDR3 is CASRPRTSGRVYEQYF. The CDR3 DNA reads as TGTGCAAGTCGCCCCAGGACTAGCGGGAGAGTGTACGAGCAGTACTTC.

Written as DNA, the CDR3 is TGTGCCAGCTCACCCCTGGACAGGGCGTCGAATGGCTACACCTTC. Its translation is CASSPLDRASNGYTF. The chain couples TRBV18 to TRBJ1-2; TRBD1 agrees at 8 bases. This CDR3 contains 15 residues. V was clipped by 3 bases and J by 6 bases; unmatched bases: 9. Germline CDR1 reads KGHSH; CDR2 reads LQKENI.

The chain has TRBV19 and TRBJ1-5; the match to TRBD1 covers 7 bases. CDR1 and CDR2 from the germline V gene are LNHDA and SQIVND (reference sequence). J gave up 4 bases and V 4 bases, and 4 bases lay outside the gene matches. The CDR3 spans 14 residues. The CDR3 DNA is TGTGCCAGTAGTAGGGGGGGACAGAATCAGCCCCAGCATTTT. Translation gives CASSRGGQNQPQHF.

This rearrangement joins TRBV5-8 to TRBJ2-3, with TRBD1 as a possible D gene (6 bases). The CDR3 length is 16 residues. The V end was cut by 0 bases, the J end by 0 bases, with 11 bases between. Germline V CDR1 and CDR2: SGHTS, YDEGEE. CDR3 DNA sequence: TGTGCCAGCAGCTTGGGGACAGAGACTAGCACAGATACGCAGTATTTT. Amino acids: CASSLGTETSTDTQYF.